These 26 T cell receptor beta chains were all obtained from the same sample, sequenced in a study of CD8 T cells in ankylosing spondylitis. TCRdb called the 5' RACE reads again in MiXCR, with one record for every CDR3 protein. The sample lists tens of thousands of distinct CDR3 sequences, approximately 5.7% seen once, with roughly 5% in the top ten. The sample was synovial fluid, either unsorted or a sorted T cell fraction (not recorded which). The receptors were sampled from a male donor with ankylosing spondylitis.

As to this clonotype: A much larger clone is a single base away; this may be a read error. CDR3 DNA sequence: TGCGCCAGCAGGCCTGGGACTCCCGGAGAGCAGTTCTTC. It codes for CASRPGTPGEQFF. The chain employs TRBV5-1 and TRBJ2-1, with D possibly being TRBD2 (6 bases). CDR1 SGHRS and CDR2 YFSETQ come from the germline V gene. V shed 5 bases and J shed 10 bases, with 16 bases lying between them. This CDR3 region has 13 residues.

This clonotype was counted ten times or more. The V and J genes are TRBV3-1 and TRBJ1-3, with D possibly TRBD1 on 5 matching bases. This CDR3 has 12 amino acids. V was clipped by 11 bases and J by 2 bases, with 10 bases between them. CDR1 is LGHDT and CDR2 is YNNKEL in the germline V gene (reference sequence). CDR3 sequence (DNA): TGTGCCTCCGGACATACTGGAAACACCATATATTTT. Protein product: CASGHTGNTIYF.

The rearrangement links TRBV10-3 to TRBJ2-7; TRBD2 aligns across 7 bases. The CDR3 totals 18 residues. The V and J ends lost 0 bases and 2 bases, in that order; junction bases with no gene match: 13. Looked up from germline, CDR1 is ENHRY and CDR2 is SYGVKD. CDR3 DNA sequence: TGTGCCATCAGTGAGTCGTACTTCGGCGGGAGTTCCCCCTACGAGCAGTACTTC. Its protein is CAISESYFGGSSPYEQYF.

Many counts were recorded for this clonotype. The gene calls are TRBV4-3 and TRBJ1-1, with D perhaps TRBD1 (6 bases). V lost 0 bases to trimming and J lost 4 bases, with 12 bases between them. CDR1 and CDR2 (germline): LGHNA, YSLEER. The CDR3 is 15 residues long. CDR3 sequence reads: CASSQDKGGGTEAFF. CDR3 DNA: TGCGCCAGCAGCCAAGATAAGGGGGGAGGCACTGAAGCTTTCTTT.

This clonotype was counted ten times or more. This sequence joins TRBV24-1 and TRBJ2-3; the D is unclear. The CDR3 contains 12 residues. In germline, CDR1 is KGHDR, CDR2 SFDVKD. V was shortened by 1 base and J by 6 bases, with 4 bases between the two germline ends. CDR3 loop: CATSDFGDTQYF. For the CDR3, the DNA is TGTGCCACCAGTGATTTTGGGGATACGCAGTATTTT.

This clonotype was seen repeatedly, ten times or more. This chain joins TRBV28 and TRBJ1-1, with TRBD1 matching over 9 bases. V shed 6 bases and J 1 base; nucleotides not matched to a gene: 9. This CDR3 spans 16 amino acids. Germline V CDR1 and CDR2: MDHEN, SYDVKM. CDR3 sequence: CASRPGTGLSNTEAFF. Written as DNA, the CDR3 is TGTGCCAGCAGGCCCGGGACAGGGCTTTCGAACACTGAAGCTTTCTTT. Drawing the rest from reference TRBV28 and TRBJ1-1, the complete variable domain is DVKVTQSSRYLVKRTGEKVFLECVQDMDHENMFWYRQDPGLGLRLIYFSYDVKMKEKGDIPEGYSVSREKKERFSLILESASTNQTSMYLCASRPGTGLSNTEAFFGQGTRLTVV.

The CDR3 DNA sequence: TGTGCCAGCAGTTATCCCCGGACAGGGGGGTTCACAGATACGCAGTATTTT. It specifies CASSYPRTGGFTDTQYF. The chain has TRBV6-5 and TRBJ2-3, with 10 positions matching TRBD1. This CDR3 spans 17 amino acids. Losses at the gene ends were 3 bases for V and 2 bases for J; bases not matched to a gene: 8. The germline V gene encodes CDR1 MNHEY and CDR2 SVGAGI.

The chain carries TRBV27 and TRBJ2-2; D is perhaps TRBD2 (5 bases). The CDR3 spans 18 residues. CDR1 is MNHEY and CDR2 is SMNVEV in the germline V gene (reference sequence). The V gene lost 0 bases and the J gene lost 4 bases, with 18 bases spanning the gap. CDR3 DNA sequence: TGTGCCAGCAGTTTATCGTATATGGCTAGCCCCGGCACCGGGGAGCTGTTTTTT. Protein sequence: CASSLSYMASPGTGELFF.

The chain joins TRBV3-1 to TRBJ2-2, with unresolved D. The V gene's germline CDR1 is LGHDT and CDR2 YNNKEL (reference sequence). This CDR3 contains 12 residues. Trimming took 5 bases from V and 7 from J, leaving 8 bases between them. The CDR3 nucleotides read TGTGCCAGCAGCTCCTCTGGCGGGGAGCTGTTTTTT. It specifies CASSSSGGELFF.

The chain uses TRBV30 and TRBJ2-1; no clear D. This CDR3 contains 13 residues. Trimming stripped 0 bases from V and 5 bases from J, with 8 bases between. Germline values: CDR1 GTSNPN, CDR2 SVGIG (reference sequence). CDR3 bases: TGTGCCTGGAGTGTAGGGTTTGACAATGAGCAGTTCTTC. This gives the protein CAWSVGFDNEQFF.

This clonotype was detected only a few times. The chain is built from TRBV5-1 and TRBJ2-3; D is perhaps TRBD1 (6 bases). CDR1 and CDR2 from the germline V gene are SGHRS and YFSETQ. V gave up 0 bases and J gave up 0 bases, with 14 bases separating them. The CDR3 totals 17 residues. This CDR3 is CASSLESPGASTDTQYF. As DNA, the CDR3 is TGCGCCAGCAGCTTGGAGTCACCAGGGGCTAGCACAGATACGCAGTATTTT.

Many counts were recorded for this clonotype. The rearrangement joins TRBV20-1 to TRBJ2-2; tentative D call: TRBD1 (6 bases). Deletions cut 2 bases from V and 4 bases from J, with 20 bases between. Germline assignment: CDR1 DFQATT and CDR2 SNEGSKA (reference sequence). This CDR3 spans 17 amino acids. The CDR3 DNA sequence: TGCAGTGCTAGACTCTGGGGGCGGCCTATGGGCACCGGGGAGCTGTTTTTT. Translating it yields CSARLWGRPMGTGELFF.

In its sample, this clonotype ranks as medium-sized. V is TRBV28 and J is TRBJ1-5; D is uncertain. Germline V gives CDR1 MDHEN, CDR2 SYDVKM. This CDR3 is built from 14 residues. V dropped 7 bases and J dropped 4 bases, with 14 bases sitting between them. The CDR3 DNA sequence: TGTGCCAGCACCGTACCCGGAGGGAATCAGCCCCAGCATTTT. It encodes CASTVPGGNQPQHF.

The chain joins TRBV12-3 or TRBV12-4 to TRBJ2-7; perhaps D is TRBD1 or TRBD2 (7 bases each). The CDR3 consists of 15 residues. Trimming removed 6 bases at V and 5 bases at J, with 20 bases between. The CDR3 DNA reads as TGTGCCAGCAGCCCAGGGGGGGGAGGCCGCCACGAGCAGTACTTC. It codes for CASSPGGGGRHEQYF.

This clonotype has only a few counts. The gene calls are TRBV7-6 and TRBJ2-3; TRBD2 agrees at 7 bases. V trimming: 7 bases; J trimming: 3 bases; junction bases outside the gene matches: 4. CDR3 length: 13 residues. The germline V gene has CDR1 SGHVS and CDR2 FNYEAQ. The CDR3 sequence: CASNVGGTDTQYF. As DNA, the CDR3 is TGTGCCAGCAACGTCGGGGGGACAGATACGCAGTATTTT.

This clonotype has a count of ten or more. The V and J genes are TRBV7-6 and TRBJ2-3; the D gene could be TRBD1 or TRBD2 (5 bases each). Between the trimmed V and J ends, which lost 5 bases and 2 bases, there was a span of 17 bases. The germline V gene has CDR1 SGHVS and CDR2 FNYEAQ. The CDR3 consists of 16 residues. Here the CDR3 reads CASSGVGDGLTDTQYF. The CDR3 nucleotides read TGTGCCAGCAGCGGGGTGGGGGACGGACTCACAGATACGCAGTATTTT.

The sample holds many counts of this clonotype. V is TRBV12-3 or TRBV12-4 and J is TRBJ2-7; D ambiguous. This CDR3 has 17 amino acids. V was cut by 2 bases and J by 7 bases, with 24 bases left in between. This CDR3 reads CASSLNAGWAGDGEQYF. The CDR3 region has the DNA TGTGCCAGCAGTTTAAACGCCGGTTGGGCTGGGGATGGGGAGCAGTACTTC.

This clonotype came up many times. This chain uses TRBV12-3 or TRBV12-4 with TRBJ2-1; D perhaps matches TRBD1 (6 bases). V was clipped by 3 bases and J by 0 bases, with 12 bases between them. There are 16 residues in the CDR3. The CDR3 DNA follows: TGTGCCAGCAGTTTGAGGGACACCCTCTCCTACAATGAGCAGTTCTTC. Amino acid sequence: CASSLRDTLSYNEQFF.

In its sample, this clonotype was seen a few times. V and J are TRBV5-1 and TRBJ2-3, with D perhaps given as TRBD1 or TRBD2 (6 bases each). Germline V gene data show CDR1 as SGHRS and CDR2 as YFSETQ. V dropped 6 bases and J dropped 1 base, with 15 bases sitting between them. The CDR3 length is 15 residues. This CDR3 is CASTLRGEGTDTQYF. DNA of the CDR3: TGCGCCAGCACCCTGAGGGGGGAGGGCACAGATACGCAGTATTTT.

This clonotype was recorded many times. The gene calls are TRBV11-2 and TRBJ2-2; tentative D call: TRBD1 (6 bases). The germline V gene has CDR1 SGHAT and CDR2 FQNNGV. V gave up 5 bases and J gave up 3 bases, with 19 bases separating them. The CDR3 spans 17 residues. The DNA for the CDR3 is TGTGCCAGCAGCATCAGACAGGCCCTGCGGGACACCGGGGAGCTGTTTTTT. This gives the protein CASSIRQALRDTGELFF.

This chain links TRBV2 with TRBJ2-3; no definite D call. CDR3 length: 11 residues. The ends were cut back, 10 bases at V and 1 base at J, with 6 bases in the middle. CDR1 is SNHLY, CDR2 FYNNEI, per germline. CDR3 nucleotide sequence: TGTGCCACCTATGGCACAGATACGCAGTATTTT. It yields the protein CATYGTDTQYF.

The chain employs TRBV19 and TRBJ2-7, with 7 bases that match TRBD1. The V and J ends lost 7 bases and 2 bases, in that order; junction bases with no gene match: 8. From germline, CDR1 is LNHDA and CDR2 SQIVND (reference sequence). This CDR3 is 14 amino acids long. In DNA, the CDR3 is TGTGCCAGTACTCACCGGGACAGAGCCTACGAGCAGTACTTC. It translates to CASTHRDRAYEQYF.

There are a few counts of this clonotype. The chain uses TRBV2 and TRBJ2-7, with 8 bases identical to TRBD2. CDR1 and CDR2 from the germline V gene are SNHLY and FYNNEI. The CDR3 runs 16 residues. V was clipped by 3 bases and J by 2 bases; unmatched bases: 9. The CDR3 loop is CASSDPSGSPPYEQYF. In nucleotides, the CDR3 is TGTGCCAGCAGTGATCCGAGCGGGAGTCCTCCCTACGAGCAGTACTTC.

This clonotype was observed a few times. The CDR3 region has the DNA TGTGCCAGCAGCCAAGCCACAGGGGGCTACACCTTC. Protein: CASSQATGGYTF. The chain joins TRBV3-1 to TRBJ1-2; TRBD1 might be the D (6 bases). Germline lookup yields CDR1 LGHDT and CDR2 YNNKEL (reference sequence). The CDR3 length is 12 residues. Deletions cut 1 base from V and 8 bases from J, with 8 bases between.

This chain connects TRBV18 to TRBJ1-6, with a weak D call TRBD1 (6 bases). Trimming cost V 6 bases and J 7 bases, with 13 bases left between them. This CDR3 contains 14 residues. Germline CDR1 KGHSH, CDR2 LQKENI. The CDR3 spells CASSWTDLNSPLHF. The CDR3 region has the DNA TGTGCCAGCTCCTGGACAGACCTGAATTCACCCCTCCACTTT.

The rearrangement links TRBV7-9 to TRBJ1-1; D gene ambiguous. Germline-derived CDR1 and CDR2 are SEHNR and FQNEAQ (reference sequence). V was shortened by 5 bases and J by 1 base, with 8 bases between the two germline ends. This CDR3 contains 13 residues. The CDR3 reads CASSLRQNTEAFF. The CDR3 coding sequence is TGTGCCAGCAGCCTTCGACAGAACACTGAAGCTTTCTTT.